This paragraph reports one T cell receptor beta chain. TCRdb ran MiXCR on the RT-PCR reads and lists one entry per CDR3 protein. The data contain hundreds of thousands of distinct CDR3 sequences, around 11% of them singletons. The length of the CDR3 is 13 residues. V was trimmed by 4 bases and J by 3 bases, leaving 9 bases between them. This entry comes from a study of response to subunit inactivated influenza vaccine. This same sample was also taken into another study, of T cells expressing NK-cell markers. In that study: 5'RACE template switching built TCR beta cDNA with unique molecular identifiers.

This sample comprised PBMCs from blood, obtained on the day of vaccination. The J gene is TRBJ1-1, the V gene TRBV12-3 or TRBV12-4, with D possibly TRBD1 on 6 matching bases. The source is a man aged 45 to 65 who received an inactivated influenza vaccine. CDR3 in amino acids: CASSWEGDTEAFF. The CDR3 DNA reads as TGTGCCAGCAGTTGGGAGGGGGACACTGAAGCTTTCTTT.